The entry below describes one T cell receptor (beta chain). No antigen is known for it. Base quality data are lacking; no much larger clone is found one base away. These data originate in a study of blood T cell repertoires in COVID-19 (dated by TCRdb to the early 2020s). Regarding the research as a whole: The collaborator samples originated in the United States, Italy and Spain and spanned the acute and convalescent phases of COVID-19. Deeply sampled blood TCRbeta repertoires from subjects exposed to, actively infected with, or recovered from COVID-19 were included in the dataset. The repertoires were released in a freely available public database intended as a resource for research on the immune response to SARS-CoV-2. The samples were drawn from two sources: the first 160 participants of the ongoing ImmuneRACE study, and over 1,000 subjects contributed by 6 global collaborators. Where HLA class I and class II types were available, the types were taken from metadata supplied by the sample provider, not from assay-based typing. A de-identified subject ID, COVID-19 status, age in years and sex were almost always included in the sample metadata. The material from the prospective study consisted of cDNA or gDNA derived from T cells, B-cell-depleted T cells, or PBMCs.

The junction shows trimming of 3 bases on V and 6 bases on J, and the gene matches do not reach 4 bases of it. In the germline V gene (reference sequence), CDR1 corresponds to LNHDA and CDR2 to SQIVND. The CDR3 holds 15 amino acids from the cysteine to the phenylalanine. The read is trimmed to its CDR3 DNA, 45 bases read in frame from base 1. Here is what the overall study found, with its caveats: The quantity of clinical and demographic metadata differed by source and by participant and was supplied without curation.

Whole blood was collected in K2EDTA tubes by collaborating institutions according to the institutions' own protocols. Collaborator samples were shipped for TCRbeta analysis as frozen whole blood, isolated PBMCs, or DNA extracted from either sample type. The immunoSEQ Assay, a bias-controlled multiplex PCR, was used to amplify TCRbeta CDR3 regions from genomic DNA. The study's own analysis went as follows. The number of nucleated cells in each sample was estimated by amplification of reference gene primers within the assay. To quantify the absolute abundance of each unique TCRbeta CDR3 rearrangement, sequence reads were collapsed and filtered. For each sample, productive Simpson clonality was calculated as the square root of Simpson's diversity index across productive rearrangements. TCRdb holds this immuneACCESS table with in-frame rearrangements only. Some clones are missing; in checked studies, unresolved V genes explain under half, and the rest has no known cause. That table is the source of V, J and clone size, and D and trimming were worked out from the DNA. The sample profile shows some 370,000 clones; roughly 90% of them were found once. Jointly, the top ten make up 0.95% to 1.5% of the sample.

The chain is encoded by TRBV19 joined to TRBJ1-5; 11 central bases correspond to TRBD1. The TCR comes from a man in his forties or fifties with acute or convalescent COVID-19. The specimen sequenced was peripheral blood. The bases read TGTGCCAGTAGTATGTTCGGGACAGGGGGTCAGCCCCAGCATTTT. Its protein reads: CASSMFGTGGQPQHF.